These 28 T cell receptor beta chains originate from one sample sequenced in a study of PD-1 blockade in classical Hodgkin lymphoma. All patients experienced relapse after autologous stem cell transplantation, and brentuximab vedotin exposure was variable. Libraries were prepared by immunoSEQ multiplex PCR; TCRdb keeps only in-frame clonotypes and omits some of them. The data contain about 40,000 clones, about three quarters of them singletons. The sample in question was peripheral blood mononuclear cells (PBMCs), obtained at baseline. These receptors all stem from a human donor with classical Hodgkin lymphoma.

The chain links TRBV10-2 to TRBJ2-7; possibly TRBD1 for D (5 bases). The CDR3 is 13 amino acids. Trimming cost V 4 bases and J 0 bases, with 7 bases left between them. Per germline, CDR1 WSHSY and CDR2 SAAADI. CDR3 DNA: TGCGCCAGCAGTGGACAGATCTCCTACGAGCAGTACTTC. It translates to CASSGQISYEQYF.

The table lists this clone with a few counts. CDR3 loop: CASRINTGELFF. CDR3 sequence (DNA): TGCGCCAGCAGAATAAACACCGGGGAGCTGTTTTTT. This sequence joins TRBV5-1 and TRBJ2-2; the D is unclear. Germline assignment: CDR1 SGHRS and CDR2 YFSETQ. Trimming took off 5 bases at V and 2 bases at J, with 4 bases between the two ends. The CDR3 is 12 amino acids.

The V and J genes are TRBV5-1 and TRBJ2-2, with a possible D match to TRBD2 (5 bases). Trimming removed 4 bases from V and 1 base from J, with 8 bases in between. The CDR3 contains 14 residues. The germline CDR1 and CDR2 sequences are SGHRS and YFSETQ. The CDR3 DNA is TGCGCCAGCAGCGACTACATGAACACCGGGGAGCTGTTTTTT. This encodes CASSDYMNTGELFF.

V usage is TRBV29-1 and J usage is TRBJ2-4; 7 bases are shared with TRBD1. This CDR3 spans 13 amino acids. The germline gives CDR1 SQVTM, CDR2 ANQGSEA. Germline trimming cut 4 bases from V and 3 bases from J; bases unmatched to any gene: 3. The CDR3 DNA is TGCAGCGTTGTGGGACAGTTCAAAAACATTCAGTACTTC. As protein: CSVVGQFKNIQYF.

The chain employs TRBV15 and TRBJ1-2, with D possibly TRBD1 on 5 matching bases. From germline, CDR1 is LNHNV and CDR2 YYDKDF (reference sequence). This CDR3 contains 14 residues. V was cut by 5 bases and J by 6 bases, with 16 bases left in between. DNA of the CDR3: TGTGCCACCAGCCGGGGGGGAGGGGAAGATGGCTACACCTTC. Amino acid sequence: CATSRGGGEDGYTF.

The rearrangement joins TRBV28 to TRBJ2-1; D is perhaps TRBD2 (6 bases). Germline lookup yields CDR1 MDHEN and CDR2 SYDVKM. CDR3 length: 13 residues. V was shortened by 4 bases and J by 9 bases, with 13 bases between the two germline ends. CDR3 sequence reads: CASSSLGLAEQFF. Here the CDR3 DNA reads TGTGCCAGCAGTTCGCTGGGACTCGCTGAGCAGTTCTTC.

The chain combines TRBV2 with TRBJ2-4; TRBD1 aligns across 8 bases. Germline V gene lookup returns CDR1 SNHLY and CDR2 FYNNEI. V was pared by 6 bases and J by 8 bases, with 6 bases of the junction left unmatched. This CDR3 is built from 13 residues. The CDR3 reads CASSYRGMDIQYF. CDR3 nucleotides: TGTGCCAGCAGCTACAGGGGGATGGACATTCAGTACTTC.

The genes are TRBV5-3 and TRBJ1-3; TRBD1 might be the D (6 bases). TRBV5-3 is classed as an ORF, of uncertain function. V lost 4 bases, J lost 2 bases, and 13 bases lay in between. CDR3 length equals 15 residues. This CDR3 is CARSHLRGAGNTIYF. The CDR3 region has the DNA TGTGCCAGAAGCCATCTCAGGGGAGCTGGAAACACCATATATTTT.

V is TRBV6-6 and J is TRBJ2-7, with 9 bases aligning to TRBD1. Germline V lookup: CDR1 MNHNY, CDR2 SVGAGI (reference sequence). This CDR3 spans 15 amino acids. V trimming: 5 bases; J trimming: 2 bases; junction bases outside the gene matches: 7. The CDR3 DNA reads as TGTGCCAGCAGTATAGGGGGACAGGGTCCCTACGAGCAGTACTTC. Amino acid sequence: CASSIGGQGPYEQYF.

This clone was seen more than once but under ten times. The chain is built from TRBV6-5 and TRBJ2-1, with TRBD2 identical over 8 bases. Looked up from germline, CDR1 is MNHEY and CDR2 is SVGAGI. This CDR3 spans 15 amino acids. Trimming cost V 6 bases and J 7 bases; bases outside gene matches: 11. The CDR3 spells CASRPLLGGGNEQFF. As DNA, the CDR3 is TGTGCCAGCAGACCCCTCCTCGGGGGGGGGAATGAGCAGTTCTTC.

V usage is TRBV7-2 and J usage is TRBJ2-1, with no clear D. The germline V gene has CDR1 SGHTA and CDR2 FQGNSA. The CDR3 length is 18 residues. Trimming pared 2 bases from V and 0 bases from J, leaving 17 bases between. CDR3 loop: CASSLRPGVLRSYNEQFF. Written as DNA, the CDR3 is TGTGCCAGCAGCTTAAGACCTGGGGTCTTACGCTCCTACAATGAGCAGTTCTTC.

The genes are TRBV4-1 and TRBJ2-5; D is perhaps TRBD2 (6 bases). Looked up from germline, CDR1 is MGHRA and CDR2 is YSYEKL. Trimming took off 3 bases at V and 7 bases at J, with 9 bases between the two ends. The CDR3 runs 12 residues. The CDR3 DNA reads TGCGCCAGCAGCCAGGCCGGGGGGACCCAGTACTTC. The encoded protein is CASSQAGGTQYF.

This clone was seen a few times. This sequence joins TRBV28 and TRBJ1-4; D perhaps matches TRBD1 (5 bases). Germline assignment: CDR1 MDHEN and CDR2 SYDVKM. The V end lost 6 bases, the J end lost 5 bases, and 10 bases lay between the germline ends. This CDR3 spans 13 amino acids. The CDR3: CASRGRENEKLFF. The DNA of the CDR3 is TGTGCCAGCAGGGGCAGGGAGAATGAAAAACTGTTTTTT.

The rearrangement uses TRBV7-9 and TRBJ1-2; 7 bases are a match to TRBD1. The CDR3 consists of 16 residues. V dropped 5 bases and J dropped 8; count of bases not matched to a gene: 17. Germline lookup yields CDR1 SEHNR and CDR2 FQNEAQ (reference sequence). The CDR3 loop reads CASSTFAGTARGGYTF. The CDR3 region has the DNA TGTGCCAGCAGCACCTTTGCCGGGACAGCGAGGGGCGGCTACACCTTC.

The rearrangement uses TRBV7-3 and TRBJ2-7; D uncertain. The germline CDR1 and CDR2 sequences are SGHTA and FQGTGA. V lost 6 bases to trimming and J lost 4 bases, with 13 bases between them. This CDR3 is built from 13 residues. Here the CDR3 reads CASSNSRAYEQYF. CDR3 in DNA: TGTGCCAGCAGTAATTCACGAGCTTACGAGCAGTACTTC.

This chain links TRBV13 with TRBJ2-3, with 13 positions matching TRBD2. The germline V gene encodes CDR1 PRHDT and CDR2 FYEKMQ (reference sequence). The length of the CDR3 is 16 residues. V was clipped by 5 bases and J by 4 bases; unmatched bases: 6. The CDR3 DNA reads as TGTGCCAGCAGCCGACAACTAGCGGGAGGGCCAGATACGCAGTATTTT. This codes for CASSRQLAGGPDTQYF.

V usage is TRBV28 and J usage is TRBJ2-5; tentatively, D is TRBD2 (6 bases). Germline V gives CDR1 MDHEN, CDR2 SYDVKM. V was cut by 4 bases and J by 1 base, with 13 bases left in between. The CDR3 extends over 15 amino acids. The CDR3 DNA follows: TGTGCCAGCAGTTCTAGCGCCCCGACCCAAGAGACCCAGTACTTC. Protein sequence: CASSSSAPTQETQYF. Full variable domain (missing parts from reference TRBV28 and TRBJ2-5): DVKVTQSSRYLVKRTGEKVFLECVQDMDHENMFWYRQDPGLGLRLIYFSYDVKMKEKGDIPEGYSVSREKKERFSLILESASTNQTSMYLCASSSSAPTQETQYFGPGTRLLVL.

Remarks on this clone: The sample holds other DNA sequences that translate to the same CDR3. The V gene is TRBV9, the J gene TRBJ1-1; 7 bases fit TRBD1. Germline V CDR1 and CDR2: SGDLS, YYNGEE. V dropped 3 bases and J dropped 1; count of bases not matched to a gene: 6. CDR3 length: 15 amino acids. As DNA, the CDR3 is TGTGCCAGCAGCGCGGCAGGGGGGAGGAACACTGAAGCTTTCTTT. The encoded protein is CASSAAGGRNTEAFF.

This clone was counted a few times. V gene TRBV9 combines with J gene TRBJ2-7, with 7 bases identical to TRBD1. The germline V gene has CDR1 SGDLS and CDR2 YYNGEE. With 5 bases clipped from V and 5 bases from J, the junction kept 13 bases outside the gene matches. The CDR3 totals 15 residues. The CDR3 loop is CASSKEGQGVNEQYF. Written as DNA, the CDR3 is TGTGCCAGCAGTAAAGAGGGGCAGGGGGTTAACGAGCAGTACTTC.

This clone came up a few times. V and J are TRBV6-5 and TRBJ1-5, with 7 nucleotides matching TRBD1. There are 14 residues in the CDR3. Trimming cost V 5 bases and J 3 bases; bases outside gene matches: 4. CDR1 is MNHEY, CDR2 SVGAGI, per germline. Here the CDR3 reads CASSVQGPNQPQHF. The CDR3 coding sequence is TGTGCCAGCAGTGTACAGGGGCCCAATCAGCCCCAGCATTTT.

This chain links TRBV20-1 with TRBJ2-2; tentatively, D is TRBD2 (6 bases). V lost 6 bases and J lost 8, with 10 bases in between. The length of the CDR3 is 11 residues. Germline assignment: CDR1 DFQATT and CDR2 SNEGSKA (reference sequence). The CDR3 DNA follows: TGCAGTGCCAAGGAGGGGGGGGAGCTGTTTTTT. This gives the protein CSAKEGGELFF.

The chain has TRBV10-3 and TRBJ1-6; D might be TRBD1 (5 bases). Germline CDR1 ENHRY, CDR2 SYGVKD. V lost 6 bases, J lost 4 bases, and 10 bases lay in between. There are 14 residues in the CDR3. DNA for the CDR3: TGTGCCATCAGGAAGACAGAGTATAATTCACCCCTCCACTTT. Its translation is CAIRKTEYNSPLHF.

This chain joins TRBV5-6 and TRBJ2-1, with 9 bases matching TRBD1. With V trimmed by 0 bases and J by 6 bases, 7 bases remained unmatched. CDR1 SGHDT and CDR2 YYEEEE come from the germline V gene. CDR3 length: 16 amino acids. CDR3 sequence: CASSLASWDRVNEQFF. DNA of the CDR3: TGTGCCAGCAGCTTGGCATCTTGGGACAGGGTCAATGAGCAGTTCTTC. The variable domain in full, with the rest retrieved from reference TRBV5-6 and TRBJ2-1, is DAGVTQSPTHLIKTRGQQVTLRCSPKSGHDTVSWYQQALGQGPQFIFQYYEEEERQRGNFPDRFSGHQFPNYSSELNVNALLLGDSALYLCASSLASWDRVNEQFFGPGTRLTVL.

The CDR3: CASSLVVQEAYEQYF. The DNA of the CDR3 is TGTGCCAGCAGCTTGGTGGTCCAGGAAGCCTACGAGCAGTACTTC. This sequence joins TRBV5-5 and TRBJ2-7, with D hard to call. CDR3 length: 15 residues. Trimming took off 0 bases at V and 2 bases at J, with 12 bases between the two ends. The germline gives CDR1 SGHKS, CDR2 YYEKEE (reference sequence).

This clone was counted only a few times. The chain combines TRBV9 with TRBJ1-2, with 7 bases aligning to TRBD1. The germline V gene encodes CDR1 SGDLS and CDR2 YYNGEE. This CDR3 comprises 14 residues. The V segment lost 4 bases and the J segment 5 bases; nucleotides outside the gene matches: 8. CDR3 nucleotide sequence: TGTGCCAGCAGCATGAGCAGGGGGTATTATGGCTACACCTTC. The encoded protein is CASSMSRGYYGYTF.

This clone was recorded only once. The chain couples TRBV6-4 to TRBJ2-1, with TRBD2 matching 9 bases. The CDR3 covers 16 residues. V shed 4 bases, J shed 7 bases, and the junction held 11 bases outside the gene matches. Germline V CDR1 and CDR2: MRHNA, SNTAGT. The CDR3 coding sequence is TGTGCCAGCAGTGCTCGAGCGGGAGGCTTCGGGAATGAGCAGTTCTTC. It is translated as CASSARAGGFGNEQFF.

This clone has more than one count but fewer than ten. The CDR3 loop is CASSSGTGDEQYF. CDR3 bases: TGCGCCAGCAGCTCCGGGACAGGGGACGAGCAGTACTTC. The rearrangement uses TRBV5-1 and TRBJ2-7; 10 positions match TRBD1. The CDR3 has 13 amino acids. Germline values: CDR1 SGHRS, CDR2 YFSETQ. V shed 3 bases and J 5 bases; nucleotides not matched to a gene: 2. Looking up the rest from reference TRBV5-1 and TRBJ2-7 gives the full variable domain: KAGVTQTPRYLIKTRGQQVTLSCSPISGHRSVSWYQQTPGQGLQFLFEYFSETQRNKGNFPGRFSGRQFSNSRSEMNVSTLELGDSALYLCASSSGTGDEQYFGPGTRLTVT.

V usage is TRBV6-5 and J usage is TRBJ2-5; no reliable D call. This CDR3 contains 15 residues. V was pared by 2 bases and J by 2 bases, with 12 bases between. Germline CDR1 reads MNHEY; CDR2 reads SVGAGI. CDR3 bases: TGTGCCAGCAGTTACAGTTACTTCTTACAAGAGACCCAGTACTTC. Encoded protein: CASSYSYFLQETQYF.